The T cell receptor (beta chain) under discussion was sequenced for a study of regulatory T cells in long-lasting Graves disease. Broader study findings: Among samples with persistent disease, TRBV28, TRBJ1-2 and TRBJ2-5 were favored.

Time point in this sample: newly diagnosed GD, antithyroid drugs for less than 3 months. Following extraction of RNA from PBMCs, that RNA was used to make the TCR library. Graves' disease diagnosis relied on American Thyroid Association guidelines. Arm-PCR with iRepertoire HTBI primers amplified the CDR3 regions for these TCR beta libraries. Via MiXCR, TCRdb re-called the multiplex PCR reads, giving one row per CDR3 protein. Of around 450,000 distinct CDR3 sequences listed, just under 15% are singletons. Germline values: CDR1 KGHSH, CDR2 LQKENI. This CDR3 region has 14 residues. With respect to this clonotype: Its cognate antigen is unknown. A junction boundary mismatches the germline segment, possibly from a read error.

The same sample was also used in a study of T cells in Graves' hyperthyroidism and ophthalmopathy. That paper notes: The primer set for the first-round RT-PCR of the TCR CDR3 was HTBI.

The rearrangement joins TRBV18 to TRBJ1-2, with TRBD1 matching over 9 bases. Here the sequenced sample was peripheral blood mononuclear cells (PBMCs), taken at new diagnosis, from a patient treated with antithyroid drugs. The receptor was isolated from a woman aged 25 to 45 with Graves disease. CDR3 sequence reads: CASSPQGQGHGCTF. DNA for the CDR3: TGTGCCAGCTCACCGCAGGGACAGGGCCATGGCTGCACCTTC.